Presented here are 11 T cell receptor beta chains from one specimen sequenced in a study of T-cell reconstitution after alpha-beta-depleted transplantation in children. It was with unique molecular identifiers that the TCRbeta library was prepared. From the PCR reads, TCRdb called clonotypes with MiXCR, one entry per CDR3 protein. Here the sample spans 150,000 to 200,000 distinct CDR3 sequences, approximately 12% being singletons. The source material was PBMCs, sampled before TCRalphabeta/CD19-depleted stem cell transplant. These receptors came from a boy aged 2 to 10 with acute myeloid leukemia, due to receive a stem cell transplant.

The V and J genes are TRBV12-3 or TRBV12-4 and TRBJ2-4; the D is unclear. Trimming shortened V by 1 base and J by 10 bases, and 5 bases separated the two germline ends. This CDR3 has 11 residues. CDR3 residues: CASSLGGIQYF. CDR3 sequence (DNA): TGTGCCAGCAGTTTAGGTGGAATTCAGTACTTC.

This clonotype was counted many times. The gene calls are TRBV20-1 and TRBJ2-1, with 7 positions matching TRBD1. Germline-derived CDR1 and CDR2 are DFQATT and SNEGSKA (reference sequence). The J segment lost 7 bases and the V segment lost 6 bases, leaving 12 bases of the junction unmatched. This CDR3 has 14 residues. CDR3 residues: CSADDREWLNEQFF. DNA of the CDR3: TGCAGTGCAGACGACAGGGAGTGGTTGAATGAGCAGTTCTTC.

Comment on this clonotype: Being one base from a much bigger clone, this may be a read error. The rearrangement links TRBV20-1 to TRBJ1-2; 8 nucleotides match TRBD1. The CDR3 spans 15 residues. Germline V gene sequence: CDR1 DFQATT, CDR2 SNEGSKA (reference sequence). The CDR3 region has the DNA TGCAGTGCTAGATTGACGGACAGGGATAACTATGGCTACCCCTTC. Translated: CSARLTDRDNYGYPF.

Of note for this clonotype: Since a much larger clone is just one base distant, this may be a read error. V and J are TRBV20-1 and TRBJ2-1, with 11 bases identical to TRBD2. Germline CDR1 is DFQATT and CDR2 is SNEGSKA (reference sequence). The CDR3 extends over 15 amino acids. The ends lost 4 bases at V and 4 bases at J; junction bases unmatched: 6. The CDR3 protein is CSAKGVAGGYNEQFF. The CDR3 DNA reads TGCAGTGCTAAAGGAGTAGCGGGAGGGTACAATGAGCAGTTCTTC.

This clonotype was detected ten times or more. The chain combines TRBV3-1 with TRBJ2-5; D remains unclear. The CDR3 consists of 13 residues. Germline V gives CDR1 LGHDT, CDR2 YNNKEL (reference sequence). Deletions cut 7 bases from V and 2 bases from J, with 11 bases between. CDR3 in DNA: TGTGCCAGCAACCCGGTGGGACAAGAGACCCAGTACTTC. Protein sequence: CASNPVGQETQYF.

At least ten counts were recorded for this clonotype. CDR3 protein: CSARDWAATNTEAFF. CDR3 nucleotides: TGCAGTGCTAGAGATTGGGCAGCCACGAACACTGAAGCTTTCTTT. This sequence joins TRBV20-1 and TRBJ1-1; no definite D call. The V end lost 0 bases, the J end lost 1 base, and 12 bases lay between the germline ends. CDR1 is DFQATT and CDR2 is SNEGSKA in the germline V gene (reference sequence). The CDR3 totals 15 residues.

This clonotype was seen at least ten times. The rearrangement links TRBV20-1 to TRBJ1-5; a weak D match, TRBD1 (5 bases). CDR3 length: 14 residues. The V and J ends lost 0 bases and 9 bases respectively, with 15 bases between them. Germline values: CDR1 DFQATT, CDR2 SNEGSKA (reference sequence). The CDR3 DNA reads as TGCAGTGCTAGAGACGGGACGCCGGAGGGGCCCCAGCATTTT. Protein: CSARDGTPEGPQHF.

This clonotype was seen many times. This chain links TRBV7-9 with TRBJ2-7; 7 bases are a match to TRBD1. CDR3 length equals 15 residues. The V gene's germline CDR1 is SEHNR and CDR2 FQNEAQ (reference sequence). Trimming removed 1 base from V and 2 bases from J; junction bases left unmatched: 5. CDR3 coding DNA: TGTGCCAGCAGCTTAGAAGGGGGCGGCACCTACGAGCAGTACGTC. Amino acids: CASSLEGGGTYEQYV.

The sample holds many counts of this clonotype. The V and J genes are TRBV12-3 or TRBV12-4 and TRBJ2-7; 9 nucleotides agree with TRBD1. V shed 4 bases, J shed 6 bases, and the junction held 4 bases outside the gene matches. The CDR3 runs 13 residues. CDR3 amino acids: CASSWETGGEQYV. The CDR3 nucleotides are TGTGCCAGCAGTTGGGAGACAGGGGGCGAGCAGTACGTC.

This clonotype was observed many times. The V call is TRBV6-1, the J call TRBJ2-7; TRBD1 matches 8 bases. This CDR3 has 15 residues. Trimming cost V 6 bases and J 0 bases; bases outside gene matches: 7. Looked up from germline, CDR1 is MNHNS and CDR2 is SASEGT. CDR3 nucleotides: TGTGCCAGCAGCCCTGGACAGGGATACTCCTACGAGCAGTACGTC. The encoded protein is CASSPGQGYSYEQYV.

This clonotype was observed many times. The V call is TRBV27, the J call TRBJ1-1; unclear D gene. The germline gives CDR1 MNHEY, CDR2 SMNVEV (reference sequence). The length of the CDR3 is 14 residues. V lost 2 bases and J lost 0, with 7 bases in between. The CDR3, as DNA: TGTGCCAGCAGTTTAATCGGCATGAACACTGAAGCTTTCTTT. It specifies CASSLIGMNTEAFF.